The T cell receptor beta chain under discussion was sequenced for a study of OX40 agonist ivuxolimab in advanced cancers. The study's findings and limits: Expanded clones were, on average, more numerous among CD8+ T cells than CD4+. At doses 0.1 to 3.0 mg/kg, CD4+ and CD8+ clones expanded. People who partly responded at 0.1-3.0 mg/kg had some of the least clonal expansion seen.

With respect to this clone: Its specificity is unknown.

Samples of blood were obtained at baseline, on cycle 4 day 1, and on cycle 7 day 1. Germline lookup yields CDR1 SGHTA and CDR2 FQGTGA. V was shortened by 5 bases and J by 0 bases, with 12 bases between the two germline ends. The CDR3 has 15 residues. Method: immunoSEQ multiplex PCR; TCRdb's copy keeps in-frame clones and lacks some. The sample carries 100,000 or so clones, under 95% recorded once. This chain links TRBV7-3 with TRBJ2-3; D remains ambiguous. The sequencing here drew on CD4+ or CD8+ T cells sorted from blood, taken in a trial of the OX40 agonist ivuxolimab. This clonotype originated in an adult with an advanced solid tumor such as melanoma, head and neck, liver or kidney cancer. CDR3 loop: CASSKWVGSTDTQYF. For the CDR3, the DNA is TGTGCCAGCAGCAAATGGGTCGGGAGCACAGATACGCAGTATTTT. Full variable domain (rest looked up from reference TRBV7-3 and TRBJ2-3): GAGVSQTPSNKVTEKGKYVELRCDPISGHTALYWYRQSLGQGPEFLIYFQGTGAADDSGLPNDRFFAVRPEGSVSTLKIQRTERGDSAVYLCASSKWVGSTDTQYFGPGTRLTVL.